The rows below give T cell receptor beta chains drawn from one sample of a study of lung T cells in sarcoidosis with Löfgren's syndrome. TCRdb re-called the reads through MiXCR, storing one row per CDR3 protein. This sample carries thousands of distinct CDR3 sequences, about 21% of them seen once, and the ten largest clones take approximately 23%. Sequenced: CD4+ T cells from bronchoalveolar lavage fluid. These receptors were taken from a human donor with sarcoidosis (Löfgren's syndrome or another form), or a control subject (not recorded which). The CDR3 runs from the conserved cysteine through the conserved F or W. Each record gives: clone size, J gene, D gene, V gene, CDR3 DNA, CDR3 protein. A D gene is named only where the DNA matches it firmly. Clone size is given for some rows only: seen once, a few or many times, or a class if the clone is expanded.

.,TRBJ1-2,.,TRBV5-4,TGTGCCAGCAGCTTTGAATTCGAGGGGGGTGGATACACCTTC,CASSFEFEGGGYTF
few,TRBJ1-2,.,TRBV3-1,TGTGCCAGCAGCCAAGATGGGGGTTATGGCTACACCTTC,CASSQDGGYGYTF
many,TRBJ2-1,.,TRBV11-2,TGTGCCAGCAGCCAACAGGGTAGGAATGAGCAGTTCTTC,CASSQQGRNEQFF
.,TRBJ2-3,TRBD2,TRBV10-3,TGTGCCATCAAGTCGGGGGGTTTCACAGATACGCAGTATTTT,CAIKSGGFTDTQYF
.,TRBJ2-7,.,TRBV6-1,TGTGCCAGCGGGACTTTCTACGAGCAGTACTTC,CASGTFYEQYF
.,TRBJ2-7,TRBD1,TRBV18,TGTGCCAGCTCACCAGGGGACAGGGGGAACGAGCAGTACTTC,CASSPGDRGNEQYF
medium-sized,TRBJ2-5,.,TRBV7-7,TGTGCCAGCAGCTTAGCGCGAGGAGGGAAAGAGACCCAGTACTTC,CASSLARGGKETQYF
many,TRBJ2-3,.,TRBV20-1,TGCAGTGCTTTATTCCGGCGGGGGCGCACAGATACGCAGTATTTT,CSALFRRGRTDTQYF
many,TRBJ2-3,.,TRBV5-1,TGCGCCAGCAGCTTGGACAGGGTAGACACAGATACGCAGTATTTT,CASSLDRVDTDTQYF
.,TRBJ1-2,.,TRBV20-1,TGCAGTGCATCGGACGCTCCGGAGGGCTACACCTTC,CSASDAPEGYTF
many,TRBJ2-5,.,TRBV19,TGTGCCAGTAGTATCAGGAGGCGAGAGACCCAGTACTTC,CASSIRRRETQYF
medium-sized,TRBJ1-1,.,TRBV6-1,TGTGCCACTACTCTCGGGTTTGTTCGGAGCACTGAAGCTTTCTTT,CATTLGFVRSTEAFF
medium-sized,TRBJ2-7,.,TRBV6-1,TGTGCCAGCCTTACTCGGGACGGGCCCTACGAGCAGTACTTC,CASLTRDGPYEQYF
medium-sized,TRBJ2-7,.,TRBV28,TGTGCCAGCAGGAGATCGACAACCTACGAGCAGTACTTC,CASRRSTTYEQYF
many,TRBJ1-5,TRBD1,TRBV6-1,TGTGCCAGCAGTGACCCTAGGACAGGGTCACAGCAGCCCCAGCATTTT,CASSDPRTGSQQPQHF
few,TRBJ2-5,.,TRBV11-3,TGTGCCAGCAGCTTAGATGGGGGCCGCGACATCAAGACCCAGTACTTC,CASSLDGGRDIKTQYF
many,TRBJ1-5,.,TRBV6-1,TGTGCCAGCAGGGCCGGGGGCAGGGGCCCCTCAGGGACCCAGCATTTT,CASRAGGRGPSGTQHF
.,TRBJ2-5,.,TRBV20-1,TGCAGTGCTAGTGTAGGACGCCAAGAGACCCAGTACTTC,CSASVGRQETQYF
once,TRBJ1-5,.,TRBV20-1,TGCAGTGCTAGAGAAGGGACCCCAAATCAGCCCCAGCATTTT,CSAREGTPNQPQHF
medium-sized,TRBJ1-1,TRBD1,TRBV7-2,TGTGCCAGCAGCTCCCGGGACAGGAGGGGGGATGAAGCTTTCTTT,CASSSRDRRGDEAFF
.,TRBJ1-6,.,TRBV5-1,TGCGCCAGCAGCGGGGGGACAAACTCCTATAATTCACCCCTCCACTTT,CASSGGTNSYNSPLHF
many,TRBJ2-1,.,TRBV7-3,TGTGCCAGCTCGCAACTGAGCGGGAATGAGCAGTTCTTC,CASSQLSGNEQFF
.,TRBJ1-2,.,TRBV10-3,TGTGCCATCAGTGAGTCCGGGGATGGCTACACCTTC,CAISESGDGYTF
.,TRBJ2-7,.,TRBV20-1,TGCAGTGCGAGCGGAGCGCAAAGCTCCTACGAGCAGTACTTC,CSASGAQSSYEQYF
few,TRBJ1-1,.,TRBV5-4,TGTGCCAGCAGCTTTGGTGTGGCGGGAACTGAAGCTTTCTTT,CASSFGVAGTEAFF
few,TRBJ1-5,.,TRBV30,TGTGCCTGGAATACCGGCCGGGGCAATCAGCCCCAGCATTTT,CAWNTGRGNQPQHF
many,TRBJ1-4,.,TRBV7-2,TGTGCCAGCAGCTCGGAGGCTAATGAAAAACTGTTTTTT,CASSSEANEKLFF
.,TRBJ1-3,.,TRBV10-3,TGTGCCATCAGTGATTTAGACACCATATATTTT,CAISDLDTIYF
.,TRBJ1-5,.,TRBV7-6,TGTGCCAGCAGCTTCGCGGACGGCGAGGGTCAGCCCCAGCATTTT,CASSFADGEGQPQHF
many,TRBJ2-7,TRBD1,TRBV3-1,TGTGCCAGCAGCACGCGGACAGGGGGAATCTCTATTACCTACGAGCAGTACTTC,CASSTRTGGISITYEQYF
many,TRBJ1-4,.,TRBV6-1,TGTGCCACCGGGGAGTCCTATGGGGGAAAACTGTTTTTT,CATGESYGGKLFF
few,TRBJ1-2,.,TRBV2,TGTACCAGCGCGGTTAATGGCTATGGCTACACCTTC,CTSAVNGYGYTF
many,TRBJ1-3,.,TRBV4-1,TGCGCCAGCAGCAGGGAGTCTGGAAACACCATATATTTT,CASSRESGNTIYF
large,TRBJ1-1,.,TRBV27,TGTGCCAGCAGTTTACCAGGGGTGGGGTACACTGAAGCTTTCTTT,CASSLPGVGYTEAFF
many,TRBJ1-3,TRBD1,TRBV2,TGTGCCAGCAGCGGACAGGGCTCTGGAAACACCATATATTTT,CASSGQGSGNTIYF
few,TRBJ1-6,.,TRBV18,TGTGCCAGCTCACCACGGGTCCTCTCCTATAATTCACCCCTCCACTTT,CASSPRVLSYNSPLHF
.,TRBJ1-2,.,TRBV28,TGTGCCAGCAGTATTTATGCCTCCCTCTATGGCTACACCTTC,CASSIYASLYGYTF
many,TRBJ1-5,.,TRBV7-2,TGTGCCAGCAGCTCTGACCTAAATCAGCCCCAGCATTTT,CASSSDLNQPQHF
.,TRBJ2-6,.,TRBV6-1,TGTGCCAACAGCCCCACTGGGTCAGGGGCCAACGTCCTGACTTTC,CANSPTGSGANVLTF
many,TRBJ1-2,.,TRBV18,TGTGCCAGCTCACCACAGGTCGCCAGGGACTATGGCTACACCTTC,CASSPQVARDYGYTF
few,TRBJ2-5,.,TRBV3-1,TGTGCCAGCAGCCAAGATGGTGGGCAACAAGAGACCCAGTACTTC,CASSQDGGQQETQYF
many,TRBJ2-7,.,TRBV11-3,TGTGCCAGCAGCTTAGGCCCCTCCGACTACGAGCAGTACTTC,CASSLGPSDYEQYF
.,TRBJ1-2,TRBD1,TRBV3-1,TGTGCCAGCAGCCAGGGACAGGGTCATGGCTACGCCTTC,CASSQGQGHGYAF
many,TRBJ2-2,.,TRBV7-9,TGTGCCAGCAGCCCCGACAGAAACACCGGGGAGCTGTTTTTT,CASSPDRNTGELFF
few,TRBJ1-4,TRBD1,TRBV5-1,TGCGCCAGCAGCCAGGGACAGGGGGCGAGAAATGAAAAACTGTTTTTT,CASSQGQGARNEKLFF